This TCR beta chain was documented in a study of cytomegalovirus exposure and HLA in healthy donors. General study findings and limits: The study labeled more than 150 TCR beta chains cytomegalovirus-associated.

The PCR was carried out with 60 Vbeta primers and 13 Jbeta primers. This table comes from immunoSEQ multiplex PCR, and its TCRdb copy is limited to in-frame clones, with some not included. This table has about 300,000 clones, about nine tenths appearing once. Deletions cut 1 base from V and 6 bases from J, with 22 bases between. The CDR3 has 18 amino acids. CDR1 and CDR2 from the germline V gene are MNHEY and SMNVEV (reference sequence). On this clone itself: Its antigen remains unknown.

The chain links TRBV27 to TRBJ1-5; D perhaps matches TRBD1 (6 bases). The clonotype originates from a man in his forties or fifties in good health and CMV-seropositive. Sequenced: PBMCs. The chain's CDR3 is CASSLFCSGGRGCQPQHF. The CDR3 DNA sequence: TGTGCCAGCAGTTTATTTTGTTCGGGGGGGCGCGGGTGTCAGCCCCAGCATTTT.